This T cell receptor (beta chain) is from a study of shared clonotypes between healthy human individuals. In the authors' workflow: Junction-only sequences without quality scores came from ImmunoSEQ, so filtering differed. Generated by immunoSEQ multiplex PCR, the TCRdb table keeps only in-frame clones and is missing some. The V and J calls and clone size were taken over from that table, and D and trimming were inferred from the DNA. Here the sample spans approximately 2.4 million clones, around 95% being singletons. Trimming took 4 bases from V and 6 from J; bases not matched to a gene: 11. There are 15 residues in the CDR3. Germline CDR1 reads SGHDT; CDR2 reads YYEEEE. In the CD4+ fraction, cells were divided into CD45RA+ naive and CD45RA-negative memory subsets.

The chain carries TRBV5-6 and TRBJ2-3; 7 bases line up with TRBD1. The sequence was obtained from a man younger than 30 in good health. The sample taken for sequencing was naive CD4+ T cells sorted from blood. Subset reported: CD45RA+ positively selected. The CDR3 coding sequence is TGTGCCAGCAGCCTCGGACAGGTCCAAAGCGATACGCAGTATTTT. It translates to CASSLGQVQSDTQYF.